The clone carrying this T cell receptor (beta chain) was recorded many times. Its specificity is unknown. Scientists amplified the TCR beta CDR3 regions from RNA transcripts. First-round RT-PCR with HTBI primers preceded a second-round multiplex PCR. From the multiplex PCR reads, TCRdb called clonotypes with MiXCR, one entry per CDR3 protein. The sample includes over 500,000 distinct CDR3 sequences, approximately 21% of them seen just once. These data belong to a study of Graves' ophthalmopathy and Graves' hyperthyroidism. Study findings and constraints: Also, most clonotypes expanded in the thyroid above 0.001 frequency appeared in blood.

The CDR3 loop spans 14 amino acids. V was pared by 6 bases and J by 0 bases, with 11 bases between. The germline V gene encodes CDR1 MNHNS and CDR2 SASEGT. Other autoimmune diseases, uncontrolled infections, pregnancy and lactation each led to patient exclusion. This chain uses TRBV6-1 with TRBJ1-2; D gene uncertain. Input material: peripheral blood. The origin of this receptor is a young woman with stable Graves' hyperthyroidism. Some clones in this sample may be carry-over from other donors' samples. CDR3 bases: TGTGCCAGCAGCCGTCCCCAGTCTAACTATGGCTACACCTTC. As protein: CASSRPQSNYGYTF.